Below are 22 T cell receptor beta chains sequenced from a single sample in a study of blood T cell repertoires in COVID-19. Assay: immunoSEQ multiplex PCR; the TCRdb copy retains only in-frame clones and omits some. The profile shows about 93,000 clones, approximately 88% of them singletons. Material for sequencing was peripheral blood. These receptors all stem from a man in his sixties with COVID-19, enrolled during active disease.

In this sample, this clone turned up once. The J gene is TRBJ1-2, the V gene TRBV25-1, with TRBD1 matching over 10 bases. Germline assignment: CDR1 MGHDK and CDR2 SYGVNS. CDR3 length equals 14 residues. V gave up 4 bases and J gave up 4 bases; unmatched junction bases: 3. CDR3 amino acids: CASSGDRGFYGYTF. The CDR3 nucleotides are TGTGCCAGCAGTGGGGACAGGGGCTTCTATGGCTACACCTTC.

In nucleotides, the CDR3 is TGTGCCAGCAGCTTAGGGGACAGGGTTAACATTCAGTACTTC. Amino acids: CASSLGDRVNIQYF. The chain combines TRBV11-3 with TRBJ2-4; 9 bases line up with TRBD1. This CDR3 has 14 amino acids. The germline CDR1 and CDR2 sequences are SGHNT and YENEEA. Trimming at V came to 1 base and at J to 7 bases, leaving 2 bases not matched to a gene.

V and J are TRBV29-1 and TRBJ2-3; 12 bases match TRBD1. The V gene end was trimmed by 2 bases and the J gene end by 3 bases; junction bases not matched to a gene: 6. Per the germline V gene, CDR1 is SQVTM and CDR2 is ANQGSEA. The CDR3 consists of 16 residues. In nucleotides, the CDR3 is TGCAGCGTTGAACCCCGGGACAGGGGGCCGACAGATACGCAGTATTTT. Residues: CSVEPRDRGPTDTQYF.

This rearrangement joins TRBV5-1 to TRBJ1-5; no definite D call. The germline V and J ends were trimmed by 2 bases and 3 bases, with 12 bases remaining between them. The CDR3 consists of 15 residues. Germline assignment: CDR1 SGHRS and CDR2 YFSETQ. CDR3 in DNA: TGCGCCAGCAGCTTAGCAGGAACGAACAATCAGCCCCAGCATTTT. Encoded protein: CASSLAGTNNQPQHF.

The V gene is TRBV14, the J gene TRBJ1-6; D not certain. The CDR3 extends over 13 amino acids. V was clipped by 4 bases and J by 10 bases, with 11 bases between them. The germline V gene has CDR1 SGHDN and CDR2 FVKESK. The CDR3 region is CASSREEKSPLHF. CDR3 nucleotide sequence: TGTGCCAGCAGCCGGGAGGAGAAGTCACCCCTCCACTTT.

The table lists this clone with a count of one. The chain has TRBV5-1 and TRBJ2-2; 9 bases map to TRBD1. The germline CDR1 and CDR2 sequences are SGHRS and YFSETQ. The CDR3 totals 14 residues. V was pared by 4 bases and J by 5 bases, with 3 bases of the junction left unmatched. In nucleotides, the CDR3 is TGCGCCAGCAGCCGACAGGGGGGAACCGGGGAGCTGTTTTTT. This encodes CASSRQGGTGELFF.

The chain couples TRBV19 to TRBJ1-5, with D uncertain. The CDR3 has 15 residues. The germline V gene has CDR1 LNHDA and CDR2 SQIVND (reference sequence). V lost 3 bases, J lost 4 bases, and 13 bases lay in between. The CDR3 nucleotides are TGTGCCAGTAGTATGCGGGAGCGAGGTAATCAGCCCCAGCATTTT. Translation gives CASSMRERGNQPQHF.

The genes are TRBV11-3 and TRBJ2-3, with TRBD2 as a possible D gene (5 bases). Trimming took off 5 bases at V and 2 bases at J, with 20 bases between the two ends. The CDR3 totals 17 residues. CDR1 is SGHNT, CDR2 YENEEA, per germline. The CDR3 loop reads CASSGPSTGYLTDTQYF. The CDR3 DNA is TGTGCCAGCAGCGGACCATCAACGGGATACCTCACAGATACGCAGTATTTT.

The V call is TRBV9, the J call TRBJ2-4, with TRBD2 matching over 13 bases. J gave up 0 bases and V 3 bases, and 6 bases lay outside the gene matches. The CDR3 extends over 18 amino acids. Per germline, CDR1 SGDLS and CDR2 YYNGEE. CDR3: CASSGTSGRPLAKNIQYF. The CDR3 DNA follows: TGTGCCAGCAGCGGGACTAGCGGGAGACCACTAGCCAAAAACATTCAGTACTTC.

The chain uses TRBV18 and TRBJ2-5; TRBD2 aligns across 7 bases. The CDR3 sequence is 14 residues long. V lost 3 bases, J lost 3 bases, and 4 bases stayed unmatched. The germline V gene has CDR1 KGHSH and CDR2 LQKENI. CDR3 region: CASSPGTIKETQYF. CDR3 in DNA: TGTGCCAGCTCACCTGGGACTATAAAAGAGACCCAGTACTTC.

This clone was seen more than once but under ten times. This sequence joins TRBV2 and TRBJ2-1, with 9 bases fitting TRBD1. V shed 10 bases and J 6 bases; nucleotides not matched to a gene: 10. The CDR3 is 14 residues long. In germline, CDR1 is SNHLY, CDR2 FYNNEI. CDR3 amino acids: CATTGGLRSNEQFF. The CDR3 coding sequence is TGTGCCACCACAGGGGGCCTTCGAAGCAATGAGCAGTTCTTC. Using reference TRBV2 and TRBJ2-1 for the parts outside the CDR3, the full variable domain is EPEVTQTPSHQVTQMGQEVILRCVPISNHLYFYWYRQILGQKVEFLVSFYNNEISEKSEIFDDQFSVERPDGSNFTLKIRSTKLEDSAMYFCATTGGLRSNEQFFGPGTRLTVL.

The CDR3 loop is CASSLAGSGNQPQHF. CDR3 sequence (DNA): TGTGCCAGCAGCTTAGCCGGGTCGGGCAATCAGCCCCAGCATTTT. V and J are TRBV7-9 and TRBJ1-5; D not certain. Germline values: CDR1 SEHNR, CDR2 FQNEAQ (reference sequence). Trimming cost V 0 bases and J 2 bases, with 8 bases left between them. The CDR3 runs to 15 residues.

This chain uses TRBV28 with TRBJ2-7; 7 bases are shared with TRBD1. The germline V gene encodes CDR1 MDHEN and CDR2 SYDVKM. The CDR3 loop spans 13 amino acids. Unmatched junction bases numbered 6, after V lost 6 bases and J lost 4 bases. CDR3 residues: CASRSAGGYEQYF. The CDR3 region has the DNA TGTGCCAGCAGGTCTGCAGGGGGATACGAGCAGTACTTC.

The CDR3 sequence: CASSTPPGREQYF. The CDR3 DNA sequence: TGTGCCAGCAGTACCCCTCCAGGGCGCGAGCAGTACTTC. The chain carries TRBV2 and TRBJ2-7; possible D gene TRBD1, 5 bases. The CDR3 is made up of 13 amino acids. V lost 5 bases and J lost 6, with 14 bases in between. CDR1 and CDR2 (germline): SNHLY, FYNNEI.

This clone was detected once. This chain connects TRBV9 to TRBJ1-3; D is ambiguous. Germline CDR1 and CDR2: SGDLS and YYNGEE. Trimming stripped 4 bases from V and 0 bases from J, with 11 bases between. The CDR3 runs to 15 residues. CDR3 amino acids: CASSPRLTSGNTIYF. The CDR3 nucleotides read TGTGCCAGCAGCCCCAGACTGACCTCTGGAAACACCATATATTTT.

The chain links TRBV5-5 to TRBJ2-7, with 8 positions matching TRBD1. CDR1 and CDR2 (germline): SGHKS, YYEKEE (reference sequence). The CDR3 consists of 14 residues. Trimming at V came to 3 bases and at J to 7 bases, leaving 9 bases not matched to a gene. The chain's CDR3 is CASSWNRGKEEQYF. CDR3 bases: TGTGCCAGCAGCTGGAACAGGGGGAAGGAGGAGCAGTACTTC.

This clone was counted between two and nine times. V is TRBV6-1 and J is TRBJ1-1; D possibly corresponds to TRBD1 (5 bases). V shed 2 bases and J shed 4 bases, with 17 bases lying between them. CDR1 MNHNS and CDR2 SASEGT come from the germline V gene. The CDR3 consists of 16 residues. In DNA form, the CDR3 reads TGTGCCAGCAGTGAACCCGGCAGGGTGCCGAGCACTGAAGCTTTCTTT. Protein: CASSEPGRVPSTEAFF.

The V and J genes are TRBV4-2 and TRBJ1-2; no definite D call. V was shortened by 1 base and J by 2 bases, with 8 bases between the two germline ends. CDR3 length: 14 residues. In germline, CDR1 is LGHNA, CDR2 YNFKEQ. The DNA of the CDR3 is TGTGCCAGCAGCCAAGCTGGCACCAACTATGGCTACACCTTC. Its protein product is CASSQAGTNYGYTF.

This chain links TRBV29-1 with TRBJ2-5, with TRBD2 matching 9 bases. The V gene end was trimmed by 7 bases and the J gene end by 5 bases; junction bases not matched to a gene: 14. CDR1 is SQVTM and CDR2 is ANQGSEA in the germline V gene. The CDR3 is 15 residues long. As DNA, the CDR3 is TGCAGCGGGGACTATGCCGCGGGAGGGGGGGAGACCCAGTACTTC. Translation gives CSGDYAAGGGETQYF.

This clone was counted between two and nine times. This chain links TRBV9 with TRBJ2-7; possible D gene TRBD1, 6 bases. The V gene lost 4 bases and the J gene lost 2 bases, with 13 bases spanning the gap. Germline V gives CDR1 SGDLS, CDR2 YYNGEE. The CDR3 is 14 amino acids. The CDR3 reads CASSQQGSAYEQYF. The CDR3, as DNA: TGTGCCAGCAGCCAACAGGGCTCGGCCTACGAGCAGTACTTC.

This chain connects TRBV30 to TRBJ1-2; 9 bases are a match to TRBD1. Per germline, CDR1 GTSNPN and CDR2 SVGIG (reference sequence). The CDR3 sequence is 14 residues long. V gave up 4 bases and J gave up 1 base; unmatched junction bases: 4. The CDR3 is CAWTLDRGNYGYTF. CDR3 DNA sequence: TGTGCCTGGACCCTGGACAGGGGTAACTATGGCTACACCTTC.

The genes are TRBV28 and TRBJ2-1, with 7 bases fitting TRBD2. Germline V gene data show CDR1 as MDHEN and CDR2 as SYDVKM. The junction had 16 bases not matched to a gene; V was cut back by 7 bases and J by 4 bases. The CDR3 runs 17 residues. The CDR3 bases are TGTGCCAGCACCACTATAAAGAGGCTAGCGGAATACAATGAGCAGTTCTTC. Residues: CASTTIKRLAEYNEQFF.